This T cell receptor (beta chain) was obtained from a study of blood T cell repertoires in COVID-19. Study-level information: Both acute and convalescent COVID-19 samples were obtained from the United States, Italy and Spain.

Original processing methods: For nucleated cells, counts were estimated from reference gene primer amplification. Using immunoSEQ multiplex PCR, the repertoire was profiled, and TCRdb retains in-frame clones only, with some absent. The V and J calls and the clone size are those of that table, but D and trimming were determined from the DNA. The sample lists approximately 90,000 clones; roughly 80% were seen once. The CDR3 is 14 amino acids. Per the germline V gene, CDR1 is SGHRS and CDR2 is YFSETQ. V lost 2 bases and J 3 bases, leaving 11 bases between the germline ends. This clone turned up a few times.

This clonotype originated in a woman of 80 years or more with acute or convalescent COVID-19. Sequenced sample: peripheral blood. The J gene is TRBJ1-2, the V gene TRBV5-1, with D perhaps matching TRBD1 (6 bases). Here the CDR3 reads CASSFQQGYYGYTF. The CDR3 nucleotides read TGCGCCAGCAGCTTCCAACAGGGATACTATGGCTACACCTTC.